This T cell receptor beta chain was identified in a study of cytomegalovirus exposure and HLA in healthy donors. General study results and limits: Reports credit the classifier with highly specific, highly sensitive diagnosis of cytomegalovirus status. In a later analysis, common viral pathogens appeared linked to several of the most significant clusters. Upon later analysis, HLA-associated TCR beta chains proved more clonally expanded than other, equally common chains.

Points on this clone: The antigen remains unidentified.

With 60 Vbeta and 13 Jbeta primers, the PCR was carried out. Assay: immunoSEQ multiplex PCR; the TCRdb copy retains only in-frame clones and omits some. The sample includes about 180,000 clones, about 80% seen only once; the top ten take approximately 1.5%. The CDR3 extends over 13 amino acids. The germline V gene encodes CDR1 SGHVS and CDR2 FQNEAQ. V dropped 5 bases and J dropped 5 bases, with 12 bases sitting between them. The sequenced sample consisted of PBMCs. The V gene is TRBV7-8, the J gene TRBJ1-2; a weak D match, TRBD1 (5 bases). This sequence originates from a man younger than 35 in good health and CMV-seronegative. The CDR3 reads CASSQGAGYGYTF. CDR3 coding DNA: TGTGCCAGCAGCCAGGGAGCGGGTTATGGCTACACCTTC.